This T cell receptor (beta chain) emerged from a study of shared clonotypes between healthy human individuals (dated by TCRdb to about 2020). Concerning the study at large: A couple of women and three men aged 18 to 49 years were included in the cohort. Libraries were prepared and TCR repertoires were sequenced by different laboratories using diverse techniques, in order to increase sequencing depth and limit assay-specific biases. Leukapheresis yielded between about 0.85 and 10 billion PBMCs per donor. The study deeply sequenced blood TCR repertoires of roughly five healthy adults to estimate repertoire size and the extent of clonotype sharing between individuals. Per donor, three plates each were used for CD4 naive and CD4 memory, two for CD8 naive, and one for CD8 memory.

The donors were healthy, HIV-negative adults with no recently reported acute infections or vaccinations. Every donor was a Caucasian adult residing in Nashville, Tennessee, USA. CD8 memory samples combined magnetically selected CD45RO+ cells with CCR7-negative CD45RA+ effector memory (TemRA) cells. Blood was collected by leukapheresis, and PBMCs were isolated by Ficoll-Histopaque density gradient centrifugation and then cryopreserved in liquid nitrogen vapor phase. Purity and quantity of every magnetically sorted T cell population were checked by analytical flow cytometry. Genomic DNA was isolated from each sorted fraction and quantified by UV absorbance on a Nanodrop 2000c. What the research found in general, with its limitations: Because the study included only a small number of donors, the genetic and exposure-history diversity represented was limited. Naive subsets generally had larger estimated clonotype richness than memory subsets did. Incomplete sequencing was indicated by rarefaction of sorted-subset datasets, despite the large sequencing depth. Sampling was limited to blood, and TCR repertoires in tissue likely differ from TCR repertoires in blood. Pairwise subsampling indicated that sequencing depth was expected to affect the degree of clonotype sharing among donors. When a handful of donors were compared, the shared fraction of clonotypes was 5% to 6.5% for naive CD4, over 3% for naive CD8, 2.3% for memory CD4, and 0.35% to 0.4% for memory CD8. Compared with non-shared clonotypes, the clonotypes found in all four sorted-subset donors had higher generation probabilities.

Turning to this clone: Its antigen target is currently unknown. The sample holds no much larger clone one base away, and base qualities are not on file.

TCR CDR3 regions were amplified from genomic DNA by multiplex PCR using the deep immunoSEQ assay. For each cell subset, the extracted genomic DNA was distributed evenly across all wells of several immunoSEQ 96-well plates, and each plate served as one replicate. Each replicate PCR for sorted subsets received approximately 220 ng genomic DNA, equal to about 30,000 T cell genomes. The purified libraries were quantified using a Qubit 3.0 fluorometer, sized with a Bioanalyzer 2100, and then quantified again using the KAPA Library Quantification kit. Every immunoSEQ 96-well plate was sequenced on a separate single-read 150-cycle Illumina NextSeq 550 flow cell. On the authors' methods: The immunoSEQ output contained only junctional sequences without quality scores, so filtering could not match that applied to full-length reads. Sequences were annotated with PyIR, a Python wrapper for IgBLAST v1.9, and V/J genes and CDR3 were assigned using IMGT germline references. Reads were filtered out if the reads had weak V/J assignments (E-value above 1e-6), no CDR3, stop codons, out-of-frame junctions, or ambiguous translated residues. V3J clonotypes were defined by identical inferred V gene, J gene, and CDR3 amino acid sequence. Percentage overlap between repertoires was calculated by dividing the number of shared unique clonotypes by the size of the smaller repertoire. Repertoire richness was assessed with RTK rarefaction, the Chao1 estimator, and Recon v2.1 estimates of unobserved clonotypes. For all TCRbeta clonotypes obtained by the gDNA method from a few donors, generation probabilities were computed with OLGA. The source is immuneACCESS, and TCRdb retained only in-frame sequences with V and J called. Part of the clones is not carried over; for the studies checked, unresolved V genes explain less than half of this, and the remainder is unexplained. That table gives V, J and clone size, and the DNA gave D and trimming. A total of over 300,000 clones appear in this sample, roughly 87% of them only once. Of the sample, about 16% is held by the ten largest clones.

This clonotype was sampled from a man younger than 35 in good health. Sequences were obtained from memory CD8+ T cells sorted from blood. The cell subset or site label on this specimen signifies: CD45RO+ cells pooled with CCR7-negative TemRA cells.

In nucleotide form, the sequence is TGTGCCAGCAGCCTCCGGGACCTCAACACAGATACGCAGTATTTT. Its translation reads: CASSLRDLNTDTQYF. This chain joins TRBV13 to TRBJ2-3, with the D gene possibly TRBD1 or TRBD2, each one fitting 5 bases. The germline ends are 14 bases apart after V is trimmed by 5 bases and J by 2 bases. Inclusive of the bounding cysteine and phenylalanine, the CDR3 is 15 residues long. Here the CDR3 DNA is all that survives: 45 bases in frame from base 1. Sequences PRHDT (CDR1) and FYEKMQ (CDR2) are obtained from the germline V gene (reference sequence).